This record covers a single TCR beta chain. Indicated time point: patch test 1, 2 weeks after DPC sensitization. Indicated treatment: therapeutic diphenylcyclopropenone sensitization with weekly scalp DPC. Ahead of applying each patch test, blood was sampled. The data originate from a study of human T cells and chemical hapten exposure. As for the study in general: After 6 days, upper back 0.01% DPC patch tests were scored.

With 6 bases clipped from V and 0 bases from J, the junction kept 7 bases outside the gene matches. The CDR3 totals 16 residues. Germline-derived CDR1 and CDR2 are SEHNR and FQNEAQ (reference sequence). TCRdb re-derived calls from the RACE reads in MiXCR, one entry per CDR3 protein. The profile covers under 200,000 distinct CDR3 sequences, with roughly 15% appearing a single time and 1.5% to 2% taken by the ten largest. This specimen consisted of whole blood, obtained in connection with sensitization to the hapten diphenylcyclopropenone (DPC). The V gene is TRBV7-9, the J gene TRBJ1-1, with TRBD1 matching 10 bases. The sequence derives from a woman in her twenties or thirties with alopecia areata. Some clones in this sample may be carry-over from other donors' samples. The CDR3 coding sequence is TGTGCCAGCAGTTGGACAGGGGGGCTTATGAACACTGAAGCTTTCTTT. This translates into CASSWTGGLMNTEAFF.